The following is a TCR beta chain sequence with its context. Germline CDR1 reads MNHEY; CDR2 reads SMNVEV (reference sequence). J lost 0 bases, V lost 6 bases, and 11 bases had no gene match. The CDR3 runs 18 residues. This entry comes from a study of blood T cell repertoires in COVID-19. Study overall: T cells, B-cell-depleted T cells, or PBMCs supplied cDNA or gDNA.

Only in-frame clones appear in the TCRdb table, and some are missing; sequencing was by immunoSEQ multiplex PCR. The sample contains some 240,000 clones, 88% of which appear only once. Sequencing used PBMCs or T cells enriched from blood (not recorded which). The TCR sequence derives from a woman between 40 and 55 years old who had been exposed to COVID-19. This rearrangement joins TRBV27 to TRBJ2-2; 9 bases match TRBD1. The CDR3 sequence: CASRPPPWTGANTGELFF. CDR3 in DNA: TGTGCCAGCAGACCACCCCCCTGGACAGGGGCGAACACCGGGGAGCTGTTTTTT.